The T cell receptor (beta chain) described here comes from a study of radiotherapy plus CTLA-4 blockade in lung cancer. Findings and caveats of the study: Interferon-beta and early blood T cell clone dynamics reportedly predicted response best.

A word on this clone: Its antigen is unknown.

Participants had chemo-refractory metastatic non-small-cell lung cancer and were treated with focal radiation plus ipilimumab CTLA-4 blockade. CDR3 length: 15 residues. From germline, CDR1 is WSHSY and CDR2 SAAADI. V was pared by 4 bases and J by 0 bases, with 3 bases of the junction left unmatched. Here immunoSEQ multiplex PCR was the method, and the copy in TCRdb shows in-frame clones only, minus some. Of around 41,000 clones in the sample, less than 75% were seen once. The genes are TRBV10-2 and TRBJ2-1, with 7 bases fitting TRBD1. The source of this sequence is a human donor with non-small cell lung cancer who had a partial response to radiotherapy plus ipilimumab. Sequencing was performed on peripheral blood, taken from a patient treated with radiotherapy plus ipilimumab. The CDR3 DNA reads TGCGCCAGCAGTGTGGGACAGAGCTCCTACAATGAGCAGTTCTTC. Its protein product is CASSVGQSSYNEQFF.